This record covers a single T cell receptor (beta chain). Its specificity is not known. The sample is drawn from a study of T cell responses to AZD1222 COVID-19 vaccine. The study, taken as a whole, reports: Baseline seropositivity occurred in only six AZD1222 recipients. Spike-specific TCR breadth and depth grew following two AZD1222 doses. Females outnumbered males among donors, who were mostly white British; clonal diversity was possibly underestimated.

This CDR3 is built from 15 residues. The V segment lost 1 base and the J segment 0 bases; nucleotides outside the gene matches: 2. Germline assignment: CDR1 SNHLY and CDR2 FYNNEI. The table came from immunoSEQ multiplex PCR; TCRdb's copy has only in-frame clones and leaves some out. The sample lists about 180,000 clones; roughly 87% were seen once. Here the sequenced sample was peripheral blood, taken on day 0 of AZD1222 vaccination. The source is an adult in good health. The gene calls are TRBV2 and TRBJ2-7; 8 bases match TRBD2. This CDR3 reads CASSEGLALSYEQYF. CDR3 bases: TGTGCCAGCAGTGAAGGACTAGCGCTCTCCTACGAGCAGTACTTC.